The rows below give T cell receptor beta chains drawn from one sample of a study of cytomegalovirus exposure and HLA in healthy donors. TCRdb's copy holds only in-frame clones and misses some; the assay was immunoSEQ multiplex PCR. The sample yields almost 75,000 clones, around 85% seen once. Sequencing input: PBMCs. Receptor source: a man aged 30 to 45 in good health and CMV-seronegative. Both conserved end residues are part of each CDR3. The D gene is left open where the match is weak. Rows give clone size only sometimes, using once, few, many, or a class for an expanded clone.

>-|TRBV4-1|-|TRBJ1-1
TGCGCCAGCAGCCAAGGATTACTCAGGGGGAACACTGAAGCTTTCTTT
CASSQGLLRGNTEAFF
>-|TRBV28|-|TRBJ1-6
TGTGCCAGCAGTTTTAATTCCTATAATTCACCCCTCCACTTT
CASSFNSYNSPLHF
>-|TRBV19|-|TRBJ2-1
TGTGCCAGTAGTATAGATCTGTACAATGAGCAGTTCTTC
CASSIDLYNEQFF
>-|TRBV30|TRBD1|TRBJ2-7
TGTGCCTGGAGTCCCCAGGGGGTAGGGGAGCAGTACTTC
CAWSPQGVGEQYF
>-|TRBV27|-|TRBJ2-5
TGTGCCAGCAGTTTATCGGTGCTTAGGAGGGCCCAGTACTTC
CASSLSVLRRAQYF
>-|TRBV28|-|TRBJ1-2
TGTGCCAGCAGTCCCGGGAAGCTTGGCTACACCTTC
CASSPGKLGYTF
>-|TRBV5-1|-|TRBJ2-3
TGCGCCAGCAACGATGCGAGAGGGTCTACGGGGACAGATACGCAGTATTTT
CASNDARGSTGTDTQYF
>-|TRBV4-1|TRBD1|TRBJ1-5
TGCGCCAGCAGCCAAGAAGGCACCGCAGGGGGTGGCAATCAGCCCCAGCATTTT
CASSQEGTAGGGNQPQHF
>once|TRBV30|TRBD1|TRBJ2-5
TGTGCCTGGAGTGCCGTCAGGGGGGAGACCCAGTACTTC
CAWSAVRGETQYF
>-|TRBV28|TRBD1|TRBJ1-2
TGTGCCAGCAGCCCTGGGACAGGACTAACATATGGCTACACCTTC
CASSPGTGLTYGYTF
>-|TRBV2|TRBD1|TRBJ1-2
TGTGCCAGCCTGCGGTTAGACAGGGGGCCGTCAAACTATGGCTACACCTTC
CASLRLDRGPSNYGYTF
>-|TRBV7-7|-|TRBJ2-5
TGTGCCAGCAGCTTCCAGCACGGACACTTGGAGACCCAGTACTTC
CASSFQHGHLETQYF
>once|TRBV9|TRBD2|TRBJ2-1
TGTGCCGGATCGAGAGCGGGAGGGCCAGGTAATGAGCAGTTCTTC
CAGSRAGGPGNEQFF
>once|TRBV28|-|TRBJ1-3
TGTGCCAGCAACCTCGGGGGGTCTGGAAACACCATATATTTT
CASNLGGSGNTIYF